Presented here are 15 T cell receptor beta chains from one specimen sequenced in a study of beta chain features in type 1 diabetes. General study findings and limits: When Type 1 diabetes patients were examined, their TCRB CDR3s proved moderately but significantly shorter in all four CD4+ subsets.

For these TCRs, the target antigens are not known. What was sequenced were expressed TCRB transcripts, since all of the isolated RNA had been reverse transcribed. Some clones are missing from TCRdb's copy, which holds only in-frame ones; the method was immunoSEQ multiplex PCR. The data hold about 390,000 clones, with over 8.5% observed a single time. The sequencing input was central memory CD4+ T cells from blood. These receptors were taken from a man aged 30-40 years with type 1 diabetes.

The J gene is TRBJ2-6, the V gene TRBV19; TRBD1 agrees at 9 bases. The CDR3 has 16 amino acids. Germline V CDR1 and CDR2: LNHDA, SQIVND (reference sequence). V lost 10 bases, J lost 2 bases, and 9 bases stayed unmatched. The CDR3 nucleotides are TGTGCCACCGCGAGGTGGACAGGGGCTGGGGCCAACGTCCTGACTTTC. Its translation: CATARWTGAGANVLTF.

This clone was counted only a few times. The CDR3 loop reads CASSQKVQGTQYF. CDR3 DNA: TGTGCCAGCAGCCAAAAGGTGCAGGGGACGCAGTATTTT. The V and J genes are TRBV7-2 and TRBJ2-3; D may be TRBD1 (6 bases). Germline V lookup: CDR1 SGHTA, CDR2 FQGNSA. The CDR3 runs 13 residues. Trimming pared 5 bases from V and 9 bases from J, leaving 15 bases between.

The chain is built from TRBV7-2 and TRBJ2-2, with D perhaps given as TRBD1 or TRBD2 (5 bases each). The CDR3 runs 14 residues. CDR1 is SGHTA and CDR2 is FQGNSA in the germline V gene. Deletions cut 5 bases from V and 5 bases from J, with 12 bases between. The CDR3, as DNA: TGTGCCAGCAGCCGGGACCGGCGGACCGGGGAGCTGTTTTTT. Translated: CASSRDRRTGELFF.

In this sample, this clone turned up a few times. A junction boundary mismatches the germline segment, possibly from a read error. This CDR3 reads CASSPTVTDTQYF. The CDR3 region has the DNA TGTGCCAGCAGCCCTACCGTCACAGATACGCAGTATTTT. The chain carries TRBV4-1 and TRBJ2-3; D remains ambiguous. CDR3 length equals 13 residues. Germline V gives CDR1 MGHRA, CDR2 YSYEKL.

The chain couples TRBV29-1 to TRBJ2-5; 11 nucleotides align to TRBD1. This CDR3 has 14 amino acids. Trimming at V came to 7 bases and at J to 5 bases, leaving 9 bases not matched to a gene. In germline, CDR1 is SQVTM, CDR2 ANQGSEA. The CDR3 spells CSADTGQGGETQYF. The CDR3 coding sequence is TGCAGCGCTGACACGGGACAGGGGGGGGAGACCCAGTACTTC.

This clone was seen more than once but under ten times. The chain links TRBV18 to TRBJ2-3; D remains ambiguous. From germline, CDR1 is KGHSH and CDR2 LQKENI. Trimming removed 7 bases from V and 3 bases from J, with 11 bases in between. The CDR3 totals 13 residues. CDR3 sequence: CASYAGTTDTQYF. CDR3 sequence (DNA): TGTGCCAGCTACGCCGGCACGACAGATACGCAGTATTTT.

The sample holds a few counts of this clone. The V call is TRBV7-3, the J call TRBJ2-5, with 7 bases that match TRBD2. CDR1 is SGHTA, CDR2 FQGTGA, per germline. V was pared by 3 bases and J by 3 bases, with 1 base of the junction left unmatched. The CDR3 is 13 residues long. CDR3 bases: TGTGCCAGCAGCTTTCTAGCGGAAGAGACCCAGTACTTC. As protein: CASSFLAEETQYF.

The chain couples TRBV28 to TRBJ2-4; 8 bases align to TRBD2. Trimming at V came to 2 bases and at J to 3 bases, leaving 3 bases not matched to a gene. In germline, CDR1 is MDHEN, CDR2 SYDVKM. CDR3 length: 15 amino acids. This CDR3 reads CASSLAGGGKNIQYF. CDR3 DNA: TGTGCCAGCAGTTTAGCGGGGGGAGGCAAAAACATTCAGTACTTC.

The chain has TRBV28 and TRBJ2-5; D uncertain. The germline V and J ends were trimmed by 5 bases and 1 base, with 11 bases remaining between them. The CDR3 spans 14 residues. Germline V CDR1 and CDR2: MDHEN, SYDVKM. The CDR3 reads CASSTVWSQETQYF. In nucleotides, the CDR3 is TGTGCCAGCAGTACAGTCTGGTCCCAAGAGACCCAGTACTTC.

CDR3 residues: CASSGTGNEKLFF. The DNA for the CDR3 is TGTGCCAGCTCCGGGACAGGGAATGAAAAACTGTTTTTT. The rearrangement links TRBV6-1 to TRBJ1-4, with 9 bases identical to TRBD1. The germline V gene has CDR1 MNHNS and CDR2 SASEGT. CDR3 length: 13 amino acids. The V and J ends lost 8 bases and 5 bases, in that order; junction bases with no gene match: 3.

The chain is built from TRBV10-3 and TRBJ1-2; D possibly corresponds to TRBD1 (5 bases). Germline CDR1 ENHRY, CDR2 SYGVKD. The CDR3 runs to 14 residues. With 0 bases removed from V and 8 bases from J, the gap between germline ends came to 13 bases. The CDR3 loop reads CAISESILGGGYTF. The CDR3 DNA is TGTGCCATCAGTGAGTCGATCCTCGGGGGGGGCTACACCTTC.

This clone was detected a few times. V usage is TRBV27 and J usage is TRBJ1-5; weak D call: TRBD1 (5 bases). V lost 3 bases and J 4 bases, leaving 16 bases between the germline ends. The germline CDR1 and CDR2 sequences are MNHEY and SMNVEV (reference sequence). The CDR3 length is 16 residues. CDR3 nucleotide sequence: TGTGCCAGCAGTTTGAATGGGCGACAGCTAAATCAGCCCCAGCATTTT. It is translated as CASSLNGRQLNQPQHF.

The gene calls are TRBV27 and TRBJ2-1, with TRBD2 matching over 8 bases. This CDR3 is built from 19 residues. Germline assignment: CDR1 MNHEY and CDR2 SMNVEV (reference sequence). V was clipped by 1 base and J by 6 bases; unmatched bases: 17. The CDR3 here is CASSLLSSVGGRLANEQFF. In DNA form, the CDR3 reads TGTGCCAGCAGTTTATTGTCAAGTGTTGGCGGGAGGCTTGCCAATGAGCAGTTCTTC.

A few counts support this clone. V usage is TRBV29-1 and J usage is TRBJ1-5, with 9 bases lining up with TRBD1. V shed 6 bases, J shed 6 bases, and the junction held 3 bases outside the gene matches. Germline V gene data show CDR1 as SQVTM and CDR2 as ANQGSEA. This CDR3 comprises 12 residues. CDR3 residues: CSVGTGSQPQHF. DNA of the CDR3: TGCAGCGTAGGGACAGGGAGTCAGCCCCAGCATTTT. The full variable domain, completed using reference TRBV29-1 and TRBJ1-5, is SAVISQKPSRDICQRGTSLTIQCQVDSQVTMMFWYRQQPGQSLTLIATANQGSEATYESGFVIDKFPISRPNLTFSTLTVSNMSPEDSSIYLCSVGTGSQPQHFGDGTRLSIL.

This clone was seen only a few times. V and J are TRBV7-2 and TRBJ2-7, with D maybe TRBD2 (5 bases). Between the trimmed V and J ends, which lost 3 bases and 0 bases, there was a span of 21 bases. The length of the CDR3 is 18 residues. Per the germline V gene, CDR1 is SGHTA and CDR2 is FQGNSA. The DNA of the CDR3 is TGTGCCAGCAGCTTCTCTAACCCAACTCCAACTAGCTCCTACGAGCAGTACTTC. It yields the protein CASSFSNPTPTSSYEQYF.